A single sample gave rise to the 23 T cell receptor beta chains below, sequenced in a study of OX40 agonist ivuxolimab in advanced cancers. Repertoires were generated with immunoSEQ multiplex PCR, while TCRdb's copy carries only in-frame clones and drops some. The sample contains more than 20,000 clones, more than 65% of which appear only once. This material consisted of CD4+ or CD8+ T cells sorted from blood, taken in a trial of the OX40 agonist ivuxolimab. The origin of the receptors is an adult with an advanced solid tumor such as melanoma, head and neck, liver or kidney cancer.

The chain has TRBV28 and TRBJ2-5; D is undetermined. Looked up from germline, CDR1 is MDHEN and CDR2 is SYDVKM. V was pared by 1 base and J by 5 bases, with 11 bases between. CDR3 length equals 14 residues. As DNA, the CDR3 is TGTGCCAGCAGTTTATTAAAGGGTCTGGAGACCCAGTACTTC. Translated, it gives CASSLLKGLETQYF.

CDR3 coding DNA: TGTGCCAGTAGTGTACCCTACAATGAGCAGTTCTTC. Translated, it gives CASSVPYNEQFF. The rearrangement joins TRBV19 to TRBJ2-1; D is ambiguous. CDR1 LNHDA and CDR2 SQIVND come from the germline V gene (reference sequence). V was clipped by 5 bases and J by 2 bases, with 4 bases between them. The CDR3 loop spans 12 amino acids.

The chain joins TRBV7-9 to TRBJ2-7; no definite D call. The CDR3 consists of 18 residues. V was pared by 5 bases and J by 3 bases, with 26 bases between. Germline CDR1 and CDR2: SEHNR and FQNEAQ (reference sequence). The CDR3 DNA sequence: TGTGCCAGCAGCCCGCCGACTGGAGAGCATGGGAACCACTACGAGCAGTACTTC. Translation: CASSPPTGEHGNHYEQYF.

The V gene is TRBV7-9, the J gene TRBJ2-5, with D perhaps matching TRBD1 or TRBD2 (6 bases each). V was trimmed by 5 bases and J by 5 bases, leaving 18 bases between them. CDR1 and CDR2 (germline): SEHNR, FQNEAQ (reference sequence). The CDR3 contains 15 residues. CDR3 nucleotide sequence: TGTGCCAGCAGCCGAAGGGGGGCAGGGAGGGAGACCCAGTACTTC. This gives the protein CASSRRGAGRETQYF.

This rearrangement joins TRBV9 to TRBJ1-6, with 9 positions matching TRBD1. Germline CDR1 and CDR2: SGDLS and YYNGEE. This CDR3 has 15 residues. J gave up 11 bases and V 0 bases, and 6 bases lay outside the gene matches. The CDR3 reads CASSVGGTGFAPLHF. As DNA, the CDR3 is TGTGCCAGCAGCGTAGGGGGGACAGGGTTTGCACCCCTCCACTTT.

The CDR3 DNA reads TGTGCCATCAGCCTCGGACCTCGCAATGAGCAGTTCTTC. Amino acid sequence: CAISLGPRNEQFF. The chain has TRBV10-3 and TRBJ2-1; no clear D gene. V shed 6 bases and J shed 6 bases, with 12 bases lying between them. This CDR3 is built from 13 residues. CDR1 ENHRY and CDR2 SYGVKD come from the germline V gene.

V usage is TRBV28 and J usage is TRBJ1-5; D gene uncertain. CDR1 is MDHEN, CDR2 SYDVKM, per germline. This CDR3 has 13 amino acids. V shed 5 bases and J shed 7 bases, with 12 bases lying between them. CDR3 protein: CASSITGYQPQHF. The CDR3, as DNA: TGTGCCAGCAGTATCACCGGGTACCAGCCCCAGCATTTT.

The V and J genes are TRBV4-1 and TRBJ2-5; 9 bases map to TRBD1. In germline, CDR1 is MGHRA, CDR2 YSYEKL. V lost 2 bases to trimming and J lost 5 bases; unmatched junction nucleotides: 3. CDR3 length: 14 residues. CDR3 DNA sequence: TGCGCCAGCAGCCAAAACAGGGGGCTGGAGACCCAGTACTTC. This encodes CASSQNRGLETQYF.

Only a few counts were recorded for this clone. The chain couples TRBV28 to TRBJ2-1; possible D gene TRBD2, 6 bases. This CDR3 has 17 amino acids. CDR1 and CDR2 from the germline V gene are MDHEN and SYDVKM. Trimming shortened V by 6 bases and J by 1 base, and 19 bases separated the two germline ends. The CDR3 spells CASSLIGGSESYNEQFF. The CDR3 bases are TGTGCCAGCAGCCTCATCGGAGGGAGTGAGTCCTACAATGAGCAGTTCTTC.

This clone was counted once. This chain uses TRBV11-3 with TRBJ2-3, with D tentatively TRBD1 or TRBD2 (5 bases each). The CDR3 runs 14 residues. V lost 5 bases and J lost 1, with 10 bases in between. Looked up from germline, CDR1 is SGHNT and CDR2 is YENEEA. CDR3 region: CASSLRDGTDTQYF. The DNA for the CDR3 is TGTGCCAGCAGCCTTCGGGACGGCACAGATACGCAGTATTTT.

This sequence joins TRBV7-6 and TRBJ2-3; D unclear. Germline V gene sequence: CDR1 SGHVS, CDR2 FNYEAQ. V was clipped by 4 bases and J by 1 base, with 12 bases between them. The CDR3 has 15 residues. The CDR3 DNA is TGTGCCAGCAGCTCCCTCGACCGGGGCACAGATACGCAGTATTTT. Amino acids: CASSSLDRGTDTQYF.

The chain carries TRBV19 and TRBJ1-1, with 7 bases matching TRBD1. Germline-derived CDR1 and CDR2 are LNHDA and SQIVND (reference sequence). The CDR3 contains 13 residues. V lost 9 bases to trimming and J lost 5 bases; unmatched junction nucleotides: 9. The CDR3 spells CASLTGQGTEAFF. CDR3 DNA sequence: TGTGCCAGCCTGACAGGGCAGGGGACTGAAGCTTTCTTT.

This clone has only a few counts. This sequence joins TRBV28 and TRBJ2-7, with TRBD1 matching 8 bases. Germline lookup yields CDR1 MDHEN and CDR2 SYDVKM. The length of the CDR3 is 16 residues. V was clipped by 3 bases and J by 2 bases; unmatched bases: 9. CDR3 DNA sequence: TGTGCCAGCAGTTTTACCCCTGACAGGGGTACCTACGAGCAGTACTTC. Protein: CASSFTPDRGTYEQYF.

The chain uses TRBV14 and TRBJ1-2; tentatively, D is TRBD1 (6 bases). This CDR3 contains 15 residues. The germline gives CDR1 SGHDN, CDR2 FVKESK. Trimming left V 5 bases short and J 8 bases short, with 21 bases between. The CDR3 region has the DNA TGTGCCAGCAGCTCAGCCCTTGGGGGGCAGAAAGGCTACACCTTC. It is translated as CASSSALGGQKGYTF.

This rearrangement joins TRBV6-5 to TRBJ1-2, with TRBD1 as a possible D gene (6 bases). The length of the CDR3 is 14 residues. Germline V gene lookup returns CDR1 MNHEY and CDR2 SVGAGI. Trimming took 2 bases from V and 2 from J, leaving 9 bases between them. Here the CDR3 DNA reads TGTGCCAGCAGTTACCGTGGACAGAACTATGGCTACACCTTC. It is translated as CASSYRGQNYGYTF.

The chain is built from TRBV5-5 and TRBJ2-7, with D perhaps TRBD2 (6 bases). V was pared by 0 bases and J by 4 bases, with 17 bases between. The germline gives CDR1 SGHKS, CDR2 YYEKEE (reference sequence). The CDR3 has 16 residues. CDR3 DNA sequence: TGTGCCAGCAGCTTGGAAGCCCAGGCGGGGCAATACGAGCAGTACTTC. Translating it yields CASSLEAQAGQYEQYF.

The chain uses TRBV27 and TRBJ1-1; D is uncertain. CDR1 is MNHEY and CDR2 is SMNVEV in the germline V gene (reference sequence). Trimming took off 6 bases at V and 5 bases at J, with 10 bases between the two ends. This CDR3 has 12 residues. The DNA for the CDR3 is TGTGCCAGCAGCAAAGGAGGGACTGAAGCTTTCTTT. This codes for CASSKGGTEAFF.

This clone is categorized as medium-sized (0.01 to 0.1%). CDR3 nucleotide sequence: TGTGCCTGGAGGGCCTTAGCGGGAGAAACCGGGGAGCTGTTTTTT. Protein: CAWRALAGETGELFF. This chain uses TRBV30 with TRBJ2-2, with 9 positions matching TRBD2. The CDR3 extends over 15 amino acids. The J segment lost 5 bases and the V segment lost 3 bases, leaving 7 bases of the junction unmatched. Germline CDR1 and CDR2: GTSNPN and SVGIG (reference sequence).

The J gene is TRBJ2-7, the V gene TRBV9; 9 bases are a match to TRBD1. CDR1 is SGDLS, CDR2 YYNGEE, per germline. Trimming removed 0 bases from V and 3 bases from J; junction bases left unmatched: 4. The CDR3 covers 15 residues. CDR3 sequence reads: CASSVDPGQGYEQYF. CDR3 DNA: TGTGCCAGCAGCGTAGACCCGGGACAGGGCTACGAGCAGTACTTC. The entire variable domain, with the rest obtained from reference TRBV9 and TRBJ2-7, is as follows: DSGVTQTPKHLITATGQRVTLRCSPRSGDLSVYWYQQSLDQGLQFLIQYYNGEERAKGNILERFSAQQFPDLHSELNLSSLELGDSALYFCASSVDPGQGYEQYFGPGTRLTVT.

This clone was seen once. The sample holds other DNA sequences that translate to the same CDR3. The chain couples TRBV9 to TRBJ2-5; tentative D call: TRBD1 (5 bases). V dropped 0 bases and J dropped 3 bases, with 9 bases sitting between them. Germline CDR1 reads SGDLS; CDR2 reads YYNGEE. The length of the CDR3 is 14 residues. CDR3 bases: TGTGCCAGCAGCGTAGCGGGCAGGGAAGAGACCCAGTACTTC. This encodes CASSVAGREETQYF.

This clone was picked up a small number of times. V and J are TRBV6-4 and TRBJ2-2; D is perhaps TRBD1 (6 bases). The CDR3 extends over 13 amino acids. Germline CDR1 reads MRHNA; CDR2 reads SNTAGT. Trimming left V 6 bases short and J 3 bases short, with 8 bases between. CDR3 sequence reads: CASSAGDTGELFF. CDR3 in DNA: TGTGCCAGCAGCGCAGGGGACACCGGGGAGCTGTTTTTT.

The chain recombines TRBV2 with TRBJ2-6; weak D call: TRBD2 (5 bases). This CDR3 spans 16 amino acids. Germline assignment: CDR1 SNHLY and CDR2 FYNNEI. V dropped 7 bases and J dropped 3 bases, with 16 bases sitting between them. The CDR3 DNA reads as TGTGCCAGCAAAGAGGGCCCGCACAATGGGGCCAACGTCCTGACTTTC. This sequence encodes CASKEGPHNGANVLTF.

The sample holds a few counts of this clone. J is TRBJ1-4 and V is TRBV27, with a possible D match to TRBD1 (6 bases). This CDR3 spans 14 amino acids. The V and J ends lost 6 bases and 8 bases respectively, with 16 bases between them. Germline V gene sequence: CDR1 MNHEY, CDR2 SMNVEV (reference sequence). CDR3 loop: CASSKQGVGEKLFF. CDR3 sequence (DNA): TGTGCCAGCAGCAAACAGGGAGTCGGGGAAAAACTGTTTTTT.